The clone carrying this TCR beta chain was seen only a few times. This sample stems from a study of T cell clones after liver transplantation. The table came from immunoSEQ multiplex PCR; TCRdb's copy has only in-frame clones and leaves some out. The sample carries approximately 100,000 clones, around four fifths recorded once. Trimming removed 2 bases from V and 4 bases from J; junction bases left unmatched: 1. CDR3 length: 13 residues. Germline CDR1 MNHNS, CDR2 SASEGT. The rearrangement joins TRBV6-1 to TRBJ1-2; TRBD1 aligns across 7 bases. The sequence was obtained from a human patient who received a liver transplant. T cells may partly derive from the graft donor. Sequenced material: CD4+ T cells from blood, taken approximately 50 months after liver transplant. CDR3 in DNA: TGTGCCAGCAGTGAACAGGGGGGCTATGGCTACACCTTC. Translation gives CASSEQGGYGYTF.